This entry lists 18 T cell receptor beta chains sequenced from one sample in a study of T cell repertoires in cytomegalovirus infection. TCRdb redid the calling of the reads with MiXCR, one entry per CDR3 protein. This table has about 320,000 distinct CDR3 sequences, 8% to 9.5% appearing once. Sequencing used PBMCs. These receptors were collected from a human donor in good health (CMV status not recorded). Some clones in this sample may be carry-over from other donors' samples.

At least ten counts were recorded for this clonotype. This chain uses TRBV11-2 with TRBJ1-1, with D possibly TRBD1 on 5 matching bases. V lost 5 bases and J lost 7, with 20 bases in between. In germline, CDR1 is SGHAT, CDR2 FQNNGV. The CDR3 length is 15 residues. CDR3 residues: CASSLVPGDVGEAFF. The CDR3 nucleotides are TGTGCCAGCAGCCTAGTCCCTGGGGACGTCGGTGAAGCTTTCTTT. The variable domain in full, with the rest retrieved from reference TRBV11-2 and TRBJ1-1, is EAGVAQSPRYKIIEKRQSVAFWCNPISGHATLYWYQQILGQGPKLLIQFQNNGVVDDSQLPKDRFSAERLKGVDSTLKIQPAKLEDSAVYLCASSLVPGDVGEAFFGQGTRLTVV.

The chain's CDR3 is CASSSAAETPYEQYF. In DNA form, the CDR3 reads TGTGCCAGCAGTTCGGCGGCAGAGACCCCCTACGAGCAGTACTTC. The chain joins TRBV28 to TRBJ2-7; the D is unclear. Trimming pared 4 bases from V and 2 bases from J, leaving 15 bases between. Germline V gene sequence: CDR1 MDHEN, CDR2 SYDVKM. The length of the CDR3 is 15 residues.

V is TRBV25-1 and J is TRBJ2-5; possibly TRBD2 for D (7 bases). V lost 1 base and J 5 bases, leaving 11 bases between the germline ends. Germline-derived CDR1 and CDR2 are MGHDK and SYGVNS. The CDR3 length is 14 residues. The CDR3 spells CASSESRGAETQYF. The CDR3 DNA reads as TGTGCCAGCAGTGAATCCCGGGGGGCGGAGACCCAGTACTTC.

This clonotype was observed a few times. V gene TRBV4-3 combines with J gene TRBJ2-5, with TRBD2 identical over 7 bases. CDR1 and CDR2 (germline): LGHNA, YSLEER. There are 16 residues in the CDR3. V shed 0 bases, J shed 2 bases, and the junction held 6 bases outside the gene matches. The CDR3 bases are TGCGCCAGCAGCCAAGAAGGAAGCGGGGTGCAAGAGACCCAGTACTTC. It yields the protein CASSQEGSGVQETQYF.

This clonotype was seen only a few times. This sequence joins TRBV4-3 and TRBJ1-3; D unresolved. Between the trimmed V and J ends, which lost 1 base and 2 bases, there was a span of 6 bases. The CDR3 runs to 14 residues. Germline V lookup: CDR1 LGHNA, CDR2 YSLEER. CDR3 in amino acids: CASSQGYPGNTIYF. The CDR3 DNA sequence: TGCGCCAGCAGCCAAGGCTACCCTGGAAACACCATATATTTT.

In this sample, this clonotype turned up a few times. The chain is built from TRBV6-8 and TRBJ2-3; perhaps TRBD2 as D (6 bases). Germline CDR1 is MNHGY and CDR2 is SAAAGT. The CDR3 consists of 17 residues. Trimming left V 6 bases short and J 3 bases short, with 22 bases between. CDR3 residues: CASSSYSRRAGTDTQYF. The CDR3 region has the DNA TGTGCCAGCAGCTCATACTCGCGGAGGGCGGGGACAGATACGCAGTATTTT.

For the CDR3, the DNA is TGTGCCAGCAGCCCCACGAGGGGGAATCGAGCTTTCTTT. Translation gives CASSPTRGNRAFF. The chain recombines TRBV7-8 with TRBJ1-1; TRBD1 might be the D (6 bases). Per the germline V gene, CDR1 is SGHVS and CDR2 is FQNEAQ. With 5 bases removed from V and 10 bases from J, the gap between germline ends came to 17 bases. The length of the CDR3 is 13 residues. The whole variable domain, filled in from reference TRBV7-8 and TRBJ1-1, reads GAGVSQSPRYKVAKRGQDVALRCDPISGHVSLFWYQQALGQGPEFLTYFQNEAQLDKSGLPSDRFFAERPEGSVSTLKIQRTQQEDSAVYLCASSPTRGNRAFFGQGTRLTVV.

V and J are TRBV19 and TRBJ2-2, with D unresolved. This CDR3 has 16 residues. V lost 3 bases, J lost 0 bases, and 11 bases lay in between. Germline CDR1 reads LNHDA; CDR2 reads SQIVND (reference sequence). The CDR3 coding sequence is TGTGCCAGTAGTATTTTTTGGGCAGCGAACACCGGGGAGCTGTTTTTT. Protein: CASSIFWAANTGELFF.

This clonotype appeared many times. The V gene is TRBV7-2, the J gene TRBJ1-1; no firm D call. V lost 6 bases and J 4 bases, leaving 15 bases between the germline ends. The CDR3 loop spans 14 amino acids. Germline values: CDR1 SGHTA, CDR2 FQGNSA. The CDR3 DNA follows: TGTGCCAGCAGTCCACTGCTCGAAGGCACTGAAGCTTTCTTT. Translated, it gives CASSPLLEGTEAFF.

This clonotype was seen a handful of times. CDR3: CASSFRSGEGNQPQHF. Here the CDR3 DNA reads TGTGCCAGCAGTTTCCGGTCGGGGGAGGGCAATCAGCCCCAGCATTTT. The V call is TRBV6-6, the J call TRBJ1-5; D might be TRBD1 (5 bases). V was pared by 4 bases and J by 2 bases, with 15 bases between. Germline V gene lookup returns CDR1 MNHNY and CDR2 SVGAGI (reference sequence). The CDR3 is 16 amino acids.

This clonotype was recorded at least ten times. V usage is TRBV20-1 and J usage is TRBJ2-1; no definite D call. Germline V gene data show CDR1 as DFQATT and CDR2 as SNEGSKA (reference sequence). The V end lost 3 bases, the J end lost 9 bases, and 18 bases lay between the germline ends. The CDR3 runs 14 residues. The CDR3 loop reads CSARESGALREQFF. Here the CDR3 DNA reads TGCAGTGCTAGGGAATCTGGAGCGCTTCGTGAGCAGTTCTTC.

The CDR3 region is CASSQDGTGGTIYGYTF. The DNA for the CDR3 is TGTGCCAGCAGCCAAGACGGAACAGGGGGGACGATCTATGGCTACACCTTC. The chain has TRBV4-2 and TRBJ1-2, with 8 bases that match TRBD1. The CDR3 covers 17 residues. Germline assignment: CDR1 LGHNA and CDR2 YNFKEQ. The ends lost 0 bases at V and 4 bases at J; junction bases unmatched: 10.

CDR3 coding DNA: TGTGCCAGTAGTCTATATTCGTACAATGAGCAGTTCTTC. It yields the protein CASSLYSYNEQFF. V usage is TRBV19 and J usage is TRBJ2-1; D gene ambiguous. Germline V gene sequence: CDR1 LNHDA, CDR2 SQIVND (reference sequence). V lost 5 bases and J 4 bases, leaving 9 bases between the germline ends. The CDR3 is 13 residues long. The complete variable domain, with remaining parts taken from reference TRBV19 and TRBJ2-1, reads DGGITQSPKYLFRKEGQNVTLSCEQNLNHDAMYWYRQDPGQGLRLIYYSQIVNDFQKGDIAEGYSVSREKKESFPLTVTSAQKNPTAFYLCASSLYSYNEQFFGPGTRLTVL.

This clonotype has a count of ten or more. The V and J genes are TRBV20-1 and TRBJ2-1; D is unresolved. V was cut by 1 base and J by 0 bases, with 7 bases left in between. The CDR3 sequence is 14 residues long. Germline CDR1 DFQATT, CDR2 SNEGSKA (reference sequence). The CDR3 sequence: CSARAPGSYNEQFF. The CDR3 region has the DNA TGCAGTGCTAGAGCCCCCGGCTCCTACAATGAGCAGTTCTTC.

V and J are TRBV7-9 and TRBJ1-4; D might be TRBD1 (5 bases). V was shortened by 3 bases and J by 7 bases, with 15 bases between the two germline ends. Germline V gene data show CDR1 as SEHNR and CDR2 as FQNEAQ (reference sequence). The CDR3 runs 15 residues. CDR3 residues: CASSFSRGTSEKLFF. The CDR3, as DNA: TGTGCCAGCAGCTTTTCAAGAGGGACTTCTGAAAAACTGTTTTTT.

This clonotype has a count of ten or more. The chain has TRBV7-3 and TRBJ2-6, with D tentatively TRBD2 (5 bases). Looked up from germline, CDR1 is SGHTA and CDR2 is FQGTGA. The CDR3 covers 17 residues. The V end was cut by 2 bases, the J end by 0 bases, with 11 bases between. CDR3 sequence reads: CASSLPGLISGANVLTF. CDR3 DNA sequence: TGTGCCAGCAGCTTACCCGGACTGATCTCTGGGGCCAACGTCCTGACTTTC. The full variable domain, in which reference TRBV7-3 and TRBJ2-6 provide the parts outside the CDR3, is GAGVSQTPSNKVTEKGKYVELRCDPISGHTALYWYRQSLGQGPEFLIYFQGTGAADDSGLPNDRFFAVRPEGSVSTLKIQRTERGDSAVYLCASSLPGLISGANVLTFGAGSRLTVL.

This clonotype was picked up a small number of times. V and J are TRBV4-1 and TRBJ1-3; D gene uncertain. This CDR3 has 16 residues. The germline V gene encodes CDR1 MGHRA and CDR2 YSYEKL. Deletions cut 1 base from V and 6 bases from J, with 16 bases between. CDR3 DNA sequence: TGCGCCAGCAGCCAAGTACGGGAAGAATGGGCAAACACCATATATTTT. Protein sequence: CASSQVREEWANTIYF.

This rearrangement joins TRBV7-9 to TRBJ2-5, with a weak D call TRBD2 (7 bases). CDR1 and CDR2 (germline): SEHNR, FQNEAQ (reference sequence). Trimming stripped 2 bases from V and 5 bases from J, with 15 bases between. The CDR3 is 15 amino acids. For the CDR3, the DNA is TGTGCCAGCAGCTTATACGGGGGGCGCGGGGAGACCCAGTACTTC. Protein: CASSLYGGRGETQYF. Together with reference TRBV7-9 and TRBJ2-5, the CDR3 gives the full variable domain: DTGVSQNPRHKITKRGQNVTFRCDPISEHNRLYWYRQTLGQGPEFLTYFQNEAQLEKSRLLSDRFSAERPKGSFSTLEIQRTEQGDSAMYLCASSLYGGRGETQYFGPGTRLLVL.